The present entry profiles one TCR beta chain with its context. It was version v3.0 of the immunoSEQ assay that was run at survey level. Sequenced by immunoSEQ multiplex PCR; TCRdb stores in-frame clones only, minus some. Of 35,000 to 45,000 clones in the sample, 80% to 90% were seen once. The data originate from a study of long-term antiretroviral therapy in people with HIV. Inclusion required at least two post-ART and at least one pre-ART PBMC samples. Unmatched junction bases numbered 13, after V lost 0 bases and J lost 6 bases. The CDR3 runs to 18 residues. Germline V lookup: CDR1 SGDLS, CDR2 YYNGEE.

The chain joins TRBV9 to TRBJ2-1; 9 nucleotides align to TRBD2. The material was unsorted PBMCs, obtained just before starting antiretroviral therapy. This receptor was identified in a woman aged 18-29 years with HIV. CDR3 region: CASSVDREREVSRNEQFF. The CDR3 coding sequence is TGTGCCAGCAGCGTAGATCGCGAGCGGGAGGTGTCGCGCAATGAGCAGTTCTTC.